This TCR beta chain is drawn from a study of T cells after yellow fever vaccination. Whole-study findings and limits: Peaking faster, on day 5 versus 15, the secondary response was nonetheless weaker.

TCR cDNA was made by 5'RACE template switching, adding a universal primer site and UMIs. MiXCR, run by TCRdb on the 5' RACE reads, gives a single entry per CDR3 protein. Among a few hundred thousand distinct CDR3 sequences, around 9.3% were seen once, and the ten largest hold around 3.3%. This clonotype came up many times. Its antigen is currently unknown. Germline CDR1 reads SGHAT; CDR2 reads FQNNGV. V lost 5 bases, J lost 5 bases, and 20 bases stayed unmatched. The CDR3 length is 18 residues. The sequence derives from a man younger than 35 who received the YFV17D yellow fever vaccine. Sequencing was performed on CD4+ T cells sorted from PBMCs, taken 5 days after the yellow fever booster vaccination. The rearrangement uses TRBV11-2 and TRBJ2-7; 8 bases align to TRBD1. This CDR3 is CASSPFGTGGTFTDEQYF. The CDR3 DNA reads TGTGCCAGCAGCCCCTTCGGGACAGGCGGGACATTCACGGACGAGCAGTACTTC.